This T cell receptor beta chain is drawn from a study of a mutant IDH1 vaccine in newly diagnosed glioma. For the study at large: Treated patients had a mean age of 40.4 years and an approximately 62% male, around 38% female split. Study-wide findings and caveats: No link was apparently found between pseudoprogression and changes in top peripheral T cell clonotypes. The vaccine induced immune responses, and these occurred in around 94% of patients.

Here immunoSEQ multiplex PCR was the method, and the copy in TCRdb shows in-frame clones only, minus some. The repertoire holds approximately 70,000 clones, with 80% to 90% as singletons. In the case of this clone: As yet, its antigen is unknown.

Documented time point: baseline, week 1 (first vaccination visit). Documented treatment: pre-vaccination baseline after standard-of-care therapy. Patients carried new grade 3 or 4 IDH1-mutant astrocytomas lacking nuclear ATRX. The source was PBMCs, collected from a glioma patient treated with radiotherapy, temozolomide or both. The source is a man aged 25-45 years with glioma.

The CDR3 protein is CASSRDRTSYNEQFF. The CDR3 DNA reads TGTGCCAGCTCCCGTGATCGGACCTCCTACAATGAGCAGTTCTTC. The chain joins TRBV18 to TRBJ2-1; D is undetermined. V lost 6 bases and J lost 0, with 12 bases in between. There are 15 residues in the CDR3. Germline V lookup: CDR1 KGHSH, CDR2 LQKENI. Filled out from reference TRBV18 and TRBJ2-1, the complete variable domain reads NAGVMQNPRHLVRRRGQEARLRCSPMKGHSHVYWYRQLPEEGLKFMVYLQKENIIDESGMPKERFSAEFPKEGPSILRIQQVVRGDSAAYFCASSRDRTSYNEQFFGPGTRLTVL.